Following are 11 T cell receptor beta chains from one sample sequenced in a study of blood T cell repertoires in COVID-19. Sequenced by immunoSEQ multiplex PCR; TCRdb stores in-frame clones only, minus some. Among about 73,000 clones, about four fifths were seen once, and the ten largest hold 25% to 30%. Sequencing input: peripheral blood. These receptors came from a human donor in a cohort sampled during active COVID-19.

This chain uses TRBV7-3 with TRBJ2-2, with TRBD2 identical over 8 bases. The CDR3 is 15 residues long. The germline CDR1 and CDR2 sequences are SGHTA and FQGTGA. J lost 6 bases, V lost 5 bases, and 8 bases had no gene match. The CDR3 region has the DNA TGTGCCAGCAGCCCCTCCGGGACTAGGGCCGGGGAGCTGTTTTTT. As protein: CASSPSGTRAGELFF.

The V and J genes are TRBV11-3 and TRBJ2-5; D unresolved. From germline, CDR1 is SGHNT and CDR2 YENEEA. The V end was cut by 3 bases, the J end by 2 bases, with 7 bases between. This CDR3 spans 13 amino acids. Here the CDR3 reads CASSFTQQETQYF. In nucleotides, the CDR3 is TGTGCCAGCAGCTTTACGCAGCAAGAGACCCAGTACTTC.

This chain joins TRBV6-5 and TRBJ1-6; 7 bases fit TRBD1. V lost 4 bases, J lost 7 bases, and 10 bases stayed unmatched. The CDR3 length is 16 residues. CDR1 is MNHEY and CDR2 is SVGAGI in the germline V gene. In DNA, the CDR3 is TGTGCCAGCAGTTCAAACTGGGACAGTAGCAATTCACCCCTCCACTTT. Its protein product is CASSSNWDSSNSPLHF.

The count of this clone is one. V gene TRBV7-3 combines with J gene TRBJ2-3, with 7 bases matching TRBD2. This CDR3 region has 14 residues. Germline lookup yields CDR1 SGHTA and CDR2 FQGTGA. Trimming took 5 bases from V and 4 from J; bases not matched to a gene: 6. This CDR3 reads CASSLSGPPDTQYF. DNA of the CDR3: TGTGCCAGCAGCCTTAGCGGGCCCCCAGATACGCAGTATTTT.

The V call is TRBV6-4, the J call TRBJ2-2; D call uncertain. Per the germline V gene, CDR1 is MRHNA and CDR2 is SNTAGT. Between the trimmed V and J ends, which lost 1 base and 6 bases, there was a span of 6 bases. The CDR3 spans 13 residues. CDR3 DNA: TGTGCCAGCAGTGACTTAAACTCCGGGGAGCTGTTTTTT. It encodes CASSDLNSGELFF.

The chain's CDR3 is CASRGGLALNEQFF. The CDR3 nucleotides are TGTGCCAGCAGGGGAGGACTAGCTCTCAATGAGCAGTTCTTC. V and J are TRBV2 and TRBJ2-1; TRBD2 agrees at 8 bases. Germline V gene data show CDR1 as SNHLY and CDR2 as FYNNEI. This CDR3 region has 14 residues. Trimming took 6 bases from V and 6 from J; bases not matched to a gene: 7.

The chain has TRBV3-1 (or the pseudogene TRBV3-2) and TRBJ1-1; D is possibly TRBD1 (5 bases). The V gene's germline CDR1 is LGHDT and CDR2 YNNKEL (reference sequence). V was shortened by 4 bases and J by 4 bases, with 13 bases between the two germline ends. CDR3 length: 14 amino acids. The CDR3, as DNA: TGTGCCAGCAGCCGCGGTGGGGGGATCACTGAAGCTTTCTTT. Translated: CASSRGGGITEAFF.

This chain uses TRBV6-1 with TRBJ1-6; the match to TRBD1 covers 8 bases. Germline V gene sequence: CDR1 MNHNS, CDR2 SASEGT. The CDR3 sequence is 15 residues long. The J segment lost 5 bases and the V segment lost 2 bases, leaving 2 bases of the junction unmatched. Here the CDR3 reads CASSEQGADNSPLHF. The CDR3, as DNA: TGTGCCAGCAGTGAACAGGGGGCGGATAATTCACCCCTCCACTTT.

The CDR3 region is CASSEAPGRVSTF. As DNA, the CDR3 is TGTGCCAGCAGTGAAGCGCCAGGGAGGGTTAGCACCTTC. V usage is TRBV6-1 and J usage is TRBJ1-2; D may be TRBD1 (5 bases). CDR3 size: 13 residues. V gave up 0 bases and J gave up 13 bases, with 15 bases separating them. The germline V gene encodes CDR1 MNHNS and CDR2 SASEGT.

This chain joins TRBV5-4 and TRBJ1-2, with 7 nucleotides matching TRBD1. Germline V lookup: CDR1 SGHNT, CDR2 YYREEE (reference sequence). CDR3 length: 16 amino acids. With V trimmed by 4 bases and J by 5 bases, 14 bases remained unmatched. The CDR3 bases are TGTGCCAGCAGCCCTCGACAGGGAAGGGTTAAGTATGGCTACACCTTC. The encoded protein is CASSPRQGRVKYGYTF.

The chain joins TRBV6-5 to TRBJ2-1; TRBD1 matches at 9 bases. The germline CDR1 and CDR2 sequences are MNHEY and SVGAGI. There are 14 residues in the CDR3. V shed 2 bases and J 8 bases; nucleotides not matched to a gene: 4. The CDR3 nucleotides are TGTGCCAGCAGTTACGGGGACAGGGTTGATGAGCAGTTCTTC. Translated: CASSYGDRVDEQFF.